The rows below give T cell receptor beta chains drawn from one sample of a study of T cell repertoires in aging, cancer and after chemotherapy. TCRdb independently ran MiXCR on the multiplex PCR reads; one entry per CDR3 protein. In the table there are about 18,000 distinct CDR3 sequences, 45% to 55% of which are singletons. Material: blood. These receptors were collected from a human donor in good health. CDR3s include the opening cysteine and the closing phenylalanine or tryptophan. D genes are given only for firm matches. Size tells how often a clone was seen (once, few, many) or the class of an expanded clone, and some rows leave it out.

V	D	size	J	DNA	CDR3
TRBV29-1	-	few	TRBJ2-6	TGCAGCGTCTACACCTCTGGGGCCAACGTCCTGACTTTC	CSVYTSGANVLTF
TRBV29-1	TRBD2	-	TRBJ2-1	TGCAGCGTTGGGGGACTAGCGGACGCTTGGGATGAGCAGTTCTTC	CSVGGLADAWDEQFF
TRBV11-2	-	-	TRBJ1-5	TGTGCCAGCAGCCTTCACCCTAATCAGCCCCAGCATTTT	CASSLHPNQPQHF
TRBV5-6	TRBD2	few	TRBJ2-1	TGTGCCAGCAGTTACAACCTAGCGGCGAGCCAGGCCTACAATGAGCAGTTCTTC	CASSYNLAASQAYNEQFF
TRBV9	TRBD2	-	TRBJ2-2	TGTGCCAGCAGCGTAGTGGCGGGAGGGGACACCGGGGAGCTGTTTTTT	CASSVVAGGDTGELFF
TRBV19	-	-	TRBJ2-2	TGTGCCAGTAGTCTTATTTCGGGGTACTCGAACACCGGGGAGCTGTTTTTT	CASSLISGYSNTGELFF
TRBV29-1	TRBD1	medium-sized	TRBJ2-7	TGCAGCGTTGCGGTGACAGGGGCAAACTACGAGCAGTACTTC	CSVAVTGANYEQYF
TRBV6-1	-	-	TRBJ2-1	TGTGCCAGCAGTGCCCTCGGCGGATCCTACAATGAGCAGTTCTTC	CASSALGGSYNEQFF
TRBV27	-	few	TRBJ2-2	TGTGCCAGCACCGGGGAGCTGTTTTTT	CASTGELFF
TRBV29-1	TRBD2	medium-sized	TRBJ2-7	TGCAGCGCTGCCGGCTTATTAGCGGGAGGGCCTATAGTGGACGAGCAGTACTTC	CSAAGLLAGGPIVDEQYF
TRBV11-1	-	medium-sized	TRBJ2-1	TGTGCCAGCAGCTTAGAGGCGGGGATCAATGAGCAGTTCTTC	CASSLEAGINEQFF
TRBV7-2	-	-	TRBJ2-7	TGTGCCAGCAGCTCACAAGGGGCCCCGTTCTTC	CASSSQGAPFF
TRBV19	-	-	TRBJ2-3	TGTGCCAGTAGTATCAATCCCGGGTTCTTCAAAAGAACAGATACGCAGTATTTT	CASSINPGFFKRTDTQYF
TRBV12-3/TRBV12-4	-	-	TRBJ2-4	TGTGCCAGCAGTCCGGGTGGCATTCAGTACTTC	CASSPGGIQYF
TRBV19	-	few	TRBJ2-3	TGTGCCAGTAGTATAGATTCAACAGATACGCAGTATTTT	CASSIDSTDTQYF
TRBV27	TRBD1	-	TRBJ2-7	TGTGCCAGCAGTCCGGGACAGCTTAGCTCCTACGAGCAGTACTTC	CASSPGQLSSYEQYF
TRBV6-5	-	-	TRBJ1-1	TGTGCCAGCAGTTACAACCCAGAGGCTGAAGCTTTCTTT	CASSYNPEAEAFF
TRBV19	-	few	TRBJ2-5	TGTGCCACCTCAGGACTGGACCAAGAGACCCAGTACTTC	CATSGLDQETQYF
TRBV29-1	TRBD1	-	TRBJ2-7	TGCAGCGCGGGACAGGGGGCGTTCGAGCAGTACTTC	CSAGQGAFEQYF
TRBV7-9	-	-	TRBJ2-1	TGTGCCAGCAGCGATGGGACTTCTAATGAGCAGTTCTTC	CASSDGTSNEQFF
TRBV11-1	-	-	TRBJ2-5	TGTGCCAGCAGCCGCCTATGGGGCGCCCACTCCGCGGAGACCCAGTACTTC	CASSRLWGAHSAETQYF
TRBV11-1	-	-	TRBJ2-1	TGTGCCAGCAGCCCTTCTGAGGGTGAGCAGTTCTTC	CASSPSEGEQFF
TRBV18	-	-	TRBJ1-1	TGTGCCAGCTCACCGTGGCCCCTCGGGGGAGCTTTCTTT	CASSPWPLGGAFF
TRBV12-3/TRBV12-4	TRBD2	-	TRBJ2-7	TGTGCCAGCAGGTCCAGCGGGAGCCCTCCCTACGAGCAGTACTTC	CASRSSGSPPYEQYF
TRBV27	TRBD2	once	TRBJ2-3	TGTGCCAGCGGTCCAGGGAGGGTCGCGCAGTATTTT	CASGPGRVAQYF
TRBV12-3/TRBV12-4	-	-	TRBJ2-1	TGTGCCAGCAGCGTGCGGGATGAGCAGTTCTTC	CASSVRDEQFF
TRBV19	TRBD1	few	TRBJ2-3	TGTGCCAGTAGTATCGACAGGACAGGGGGGACAGATACGCAGTATTTT	CASSIDRTGGTDTQYF
TRBV19	-	-	TRBJ1-5	TGTGCCAGTAGTATGGACTCTTCGCCTGCGCGACAGCATTTT	CASSMDSSPARQHF
TRBV27	-	-	TRBJ1-1	TGTGCCAGCAACCAAAAGGGGGGACTTGAAGCTTTCTTT	CASNQKGGLEAFF
TRBV27	-	medium-sized	TRBJ2-1	TGTGCCAGCAGTCGCCCCCTAGGTGAGCAGTTCTTC	CASSRPLGEQFF
TRBV29-1	TRBD2	medium-sized	TRBJ2-5	TGCAGCGTACAGGGCGGGAGGGCCGGAGAGACCCAGTACTTC	CSVQGGRAGETQYF
TRBV18	TRBD2	-	TRBJ2-2	TGTGCCAGCTCACCAAGGACAACGACCGGGACTAGCGGGAACACCGGGGAGCTGTTTTTT	CASSPRTTTGTSGNTGELFF
TRBV6-5	TRBD2	few	TRBJ2-3	TGTGCCAGCAGTGCTAGCGGGAGAGGCACAGATACGCAGTATTTT	CASSASGRGTDTQYF
TRBV18	-	once	TRBJ1-5	TGTGCCAGCTCAACAATAAGGGAGGATCAGCCCCAGCATTTT	CASSTIREDQPQHF
TRBV5-5	TRBD2	-	TRBJ2-7	TGTGCCAGCAGCCCCGCCCCTAGCGGCTCCTACGAGCAGTACTTC	CASSPAPSGSYEQYF
TRBV5-6	-	-	TRBJ1-4	TGTGCCAGCAGCTTTCGTAGAGTCCTTGGATTTGAAAAACTGTTTTTT	CASSFRRVLGFEKLFF
TRBV5-6	-	-	TRBJ2-2	TGTGCCAGCAGCCGCACCACGGATCCGAACACCGGGGAGCTGTTTTTT	CASSRTTDPNTGELFF
TRBV12-3/TRBV12-4	TRBD2	-	TRBJ2-5	TGTGCCAGCAGCAATCTAGCGGGAGAGGAGACCCAGTACTTC	CASSNLAGEETQYF
TRBV6-2/TRBV6-3	-	-	TRBJ1-2	TGTGCCAGCACTACGGGACAAAACTATGGCTACACCTTC	CASTTGQNYGYTF
TRBV13	-	few	TRBJ2-2	TGTGCCAGCAGCTTAGGGACAGACACCGGGGAGCTGTTTTTT	CASSLGTDTGELFF
TRBV6-5	-	-	TRBJ2-2	TGTGCCAGCAGACGGGAGCAGGGTCTGTCCGGGGAGCTGTTTTTT	CASRREQGLSGELFF